The T cell receptor (beta chain) described here comes from a study of human T cells and chemical hapten exposure. At the level of the study: The upper back received 0.01% DPC by patch testing, with results read at 6 days.

This clonotype was seen at least ten times. Antigen specificity is unknown. Findings of the study overall: Versus controls, expanded TCRs had significantly more large CDR3 similarity clusters.

Deletions cut 2 bases from V and 6 bases from J, with 11 bases between. The CDR3 loop spans 14 amino acids. Time point: patch test 2, 6 weeks after DPC sensitization. Treatment meaning: therapeutic diphenylcyclopropenone sensitization with weekly scalp DPC. Each CDR3 protein gets one entry after TCRdb re-called the RACE reads with MiXCR. The table lists about 69,000 distinct CDR3 sequences, around 10% of them singletons. This TCR was recovered from a woman between 45 and 60 years old with alopecia areata. Some clones in this sample may be carry-over from other donors' samples. The chain links TRBV12-3 or TRBV12-4 to TRBJ2-4; D possibly corresponds to TRBD1 (6 bases). Sequenced material: whole blood, taken in connection with sensitization to the hapten diphenylcyclopropenone (DPC). The CDR3 reads CASSLTGPLNIQYF. The CDR3, as DNA: TGTGCCAGCAGTTTAACAGGGCCCCTAAACATTCAGTACTTC.